These 13 T cell receptor beta chains share one sample of origin, sequenced in a study of blood T cell repertoires in COVID-19. This table comes from immunoSEQ multiplex PCR, and its TCRdb copy is limited to in-frame clones, with some not included. Of about 210,000 clones detected, under 85% appear once; the ten largest clones hold roughly 7.8%. Sequenced material: peripheral blood. The receptors shown here come from a woman older than 75 with COVID-19, enrolled during active disease.

The CDR3 loop reads CASSIGGLDEQFF. CDR3 DNA sequence: TGTGCCAGTAGTATAGGAGGGTTGGATGAGCAGTTCTTC. V is TRBV19 and J is TRBJ2-1, with D tentatively TRBD2 (5 bases). The CDR3 consists of 13 residues. Trimming left V 1 base short and J 8 bases short, with 9 bases between. The germline CDR1 and CDR2 sequences are LNHDA and SQIVND (reference sequence). The variable domain in full, with the rest retrieved from reference TRBV19 and TRBJ2-1, is DGGITQSPKYLFRKEGQNVTLSCEQNLNHDAMYWYRQDPGQGLRLIYYSQIVNDFQKGDIAEGYSVSREKKESFPLTVTSAQKNPTAFYLCASSIGGLDEQFFGPGTRLTVL.

This chain links TRBV5-5 with TRBJ1-6, with D possibly TRBD1 on 6 matching bases. CDR3 length: 16 residues. In germline, CDR1 is SGHKS, CDR2 YYEKEE (reference sequence). V lost 0 bases and J lost 12, with 19 bases in between. This CDR3 is CASSLVGGRGGIPLHF. CDR3 bases: TGTGCCAGCAGCTTGGTTGGGGGGCGCGGGGGGATACCCCTCCACTTT.

The CDR3 DNA sequence: TGTGCCAGCAGTTTATTAGACTACGAGCAGTACTTC. Translated: CASSLLDYEQYF. The chain combines TRBV28 with TRBJ2-7; D remains unclear. CDR3 length equals 12 residues. The germline CDR1 and CDR2 sequences are MDHEN and SYDVKM. V was trimmed by 1 base and J by 3 bases, leaving 4 bases between them.

The chain has TRBV18 and TRBJ1-5, with D tentatively TRBD1 (6 bases). The germline V gene encodes CDR1 KGHSH and CDR2 LQKENI. The CDR3 spans 14 residues. Trimming pared 4 bases from V and 4 bases from J, leaving 11 bases between. In DNA form, the CDR3 reads TGTGCCAGCTCACAACAGGGCAGAAATCAGCCCCAGCATTTT. Protein sequence: CASSQQGRNQPQHF.

J is TRBJ1-1 and V is TRBV19, with D perhaps matching TRBD1 (5 bases). CDR3 length equals 14 residues. Trimming pared 5 bases from V and 11 bases from J, leaving 21 bases between. The V gene's germline CDR1 is LNHDA and CDR2 SQIVND (reference sequence). The CDR3 here is CASSPRGGTGAAFF. For the CDR3, the DNA is TGTGCCAGTAGTCCCAGAGGCGGGACGGGCGCGGCTTTCTTT.

The chain has TRBV3-1 (or the pseudogene TRBV3-2) and TRBJ2-2; possibly TRBD1 or TRBD2 for D (6 bases each). The CDR3 consists of 18 residues. In germline, CDR1 is LGHDT, CDR2 YNNKEL (reference sequence). V was clipped by 7 bases and J by 7 bases, with 28 bases between them. CDR3 protein: CASTQGPIARGRLGELFF. Here the CDR3 DNA reads TGTGCCAGCACCCAGGGGCCAATAGCGCGGGGACGGCTCGGGGAGCTGTTTTTT.

This chain uses TRBV28 with TRBJ1-1; D is undetermined. Germline V CDR1 and CDR2: MDHEN, SYDVKM. With 3 bases removed from V and 2 bases from J, the gap between germline ends came to 10 bases. The CDR3 covers 14 residues. The CDR3 loop reads CASSFPRFNTEAFF. For the CDR3, the DNA is TGTGCCAGCAGTTTCCCCAGGTTTAACACTGAAGCTTTCTTT.

V gene TRBV19 combines with J gene TRBJ2-7, with 7 bases matching TRBD1. V was clipped by 10 bases and J by 4 bases; unmatched bases: 7. Germline values: CDR1 LNHDA, CDR2 SQIVND (reference sequence). This CDR3 has 12 residues. CDR3 in amino acids: CATGRGLYEQYF. CDR3 nucleotide sequence: TGTGCCACCGGCAGGGGGTTATACGAGCAGTACTTC.

This chain joins TRBV20-1 and TRBJ2-3; D perhaps matches TRBD2 (5 bases). This CDR3 has 11 residues. V lost 6 bases to trimming and J lost 9 bases, with 13 bases between them. In germline, CDR1 is DFQATT, CDR2 SNEGSKA (reference sequence). The CDR3 sequence is CSAKLVWTQYF. For the CDR3, the DNA is TGCAGTGCCAAACTAGTCTGGACGCAGTATTTT.

The chain employs TRBV10-3 and TRBJ1-3; D unresolved. This CDR3 is built from 14 residues. Trimming pared 7 bases from V and 3 bases from J, leaving 13 bases between. The germline V gene encodes CDR1 ENHRY and CDR2 SYGVKD. CDR3 bases: TGTGCCATCATGAGGTCGGGTGGTGGAAACACCATATATTTT. Residues: CAIMRSGGGNTIYF.

The rearrangement links TRBV27 to TRBJ2-7; 14 bases are a match to TRBD2. Per germline, CDR1 MNHEY and CDR2 SMNVEV (reference sequence). The length of the CDR3 is 15 residues. The junction had 4 bases not matched to a gene; V was cut back by 5 bases and J by 4 bases. For the CDR3, the DNA is TGTGCCAGCAGTCCCGGACTAGCGGGGGGTTACGAGCAGTACTTC. This codes for CASSPGLAGGYEQYF.

This sequence joins TRBV27 and TRBJ2-3; TRBD1 agrees at 8 bases. Germline V gene data show CDR1 as MNHEY and CDR2 as SMNVEV (reference sequence). The CDR3 spans 14 residues. J gave up 3 bases and V 5 bases, and 4 bases lay outside the gene matches. The DNA of the CDR3 is TGTGCCAGCAGTACACGACAGGGGACAGATACGCAGTATTTT. This gives the protein CASSTRQGTDTQYF.

On this clone: This sample includes further DNA sequences coding for the same CDR3. The chain recombines TRBV5-1 with TRBJ2-2; D not certain. CDR3 length: 16 residues. The V end was cut by 0 bases, the J end by 2 bases, with 11 bases between. The germline CDR1 and CDR2 sequences are SGHRS and YFSETQ. The CDR3 loop is CASSLGGGPNTGELFF. The CDR3 region has the DNA TGCGCCAGCAGCTTGGGTGGTGGCCCTAACACCGGGGAGCTGTTTTTT.